This TCR beta chain was captured by sequencing in a study of blood T cell repertoires in COVID-19. Study-wide context: Acute and convalescent COVID-19 samples came from the United States, Italy and Spain.

In terms of age and location, participants ranged from roughly 18 to 95 years and lived in approximately 24 US areas. This clone came up once. The authors' processing: Estimation of nucleated cell counts relied on the amplification of reference gene primers. Sequencing used immunoSEQ multiplex PCR; TCRdb keeps in-frame clones, though not all of them. V, J and clone size derive from that table, while D and trimming were established from the DNA sequence. Counted here are about 190,000 clones, approximately 86% occurring once; the ten biggest clones make up under 30%. Trimming took off 5 bases at V and 1 base at J, with 9 bases between the two ends. This CDR3 is 13 amino acids long. CDR1 is SGHRS and CDR2 is YFSETQ in the germline V gene.

The V gene is TRBV5-1, the J gene TRBJ2-5, with a possible D match to TRBD2 (5 bases). Sample: PBMCs or T cells enriched from blood (not recorded which). The receptor comes from a woman aged 40 to 50 in a cohort exposed to, infected with or recovered from COVID-19 (not recorded which). The CDR3 nucleotides are TGCGCCAGCAGTGCTGGGAGCCAAGAGACCCAGTACTTC. Amino acids: CASSAGSQETQYF.